This T cell receptor beta chain was recorded in a study of cytomegalovirus exposure and HLA in healthy donors. Across the study: Unique TCRs numbering some 80 million, obtained from HLA-typed donors, made up an early data release.

This PCR relied on a set of 60 Vbeta primers and 13 Jbeta primers. Assay used: immunoSEQ multiplex PCR; TCRdb lists only in-frame clones, some missing. The sample records about 160,000 clones, more than 60% being singletons. The V gene lost 2 bases and the J gene lost 0 bases, with 11 bases spanning the gap. CDR3 size: 16 residues. Germline V CDR1 and CDR2: LGHNA, YSLEER. At collection, donors were nominally healthy, but unrecorded immune exposures were probable. As for this clone: The target antigen is unknown.

Broader study findings: A link between a missense DCLRE1C variant and TCR beta V- and J-gene trimming emerged from a later analysis.

The sequencing sample was made of PBMCs. This chain links TRBV4-3 with TRBJ2-1; weak D call: TRBD2 (5 bases). This TCR derives from a man in his forties in good health and CMV-seronegative. The DNA of the CDR3 is TGCGCCAGCAGCCAATCGAGGGCCAACTCCTACAATGAGCAGTTCTTC. Amino acid sequence: CASSQSRANSYNEQFF.